A selection of T cell receptor beta chains follows, all from one sample in a study. TCRdb re-called the 5' RACE reads through MiXCR, storing one row per CDR3 protein. The data hold approximately 7,200 distinct CDR3 sequences, with around 37% observed a single time. The specimen was memory CD4+ T cells sorted from blood. These receptors originate from a female donor with breast cancer. CDR3s include the opening cysteine and the closing phenylalanine or tryptophan. A D gene is named only where the DNA matches it firmly. A row's size may be missing; if present it is once, few, many or a size class.

clone_size,j_call,v_call,d_call,cdr3_nt,cdr3_aa
medium-sized,TRBJ2-3,TRBV5-1,TRBD2,TGCGCCAGCAGCTCCGGGACTAGTCAAGATACGCAGTATTTT,CASSSGTSQDTQYF
few,TRBJ1-5,TRBV7-3,-,TGTGCCAGCGGCACCCGGACGGAGCCCCAGCATTTT,CASGTRTEPQHF
-,TRBJ1-5,TRBV11-2,TRBD1,TGTGCCAGCAGCCCTAAAAGGGGGCTAGATCAGCCCCAGCATTTT,CASSPKRGLDQPQHF
-,TRBJ2-7,TRBV29-1,-,TGCAGCGCCTGGGAGGACGAGCAGTACTTC,CSAWEDEQYF
few,TRBJ2-3,TRBV24-1,-,TGTGCCACCAGTGACCCCACAGATACGCAGTATTTT,CATSDPTDTQYF
-,TRBJ2-5,TRBV7-2,-,TGTGCCAGCAGCTTACCGACTATCGAGACCCAGTACTTC,CASSLPTIETQYF
once,TRBJ2-3,TRBV28,-,TGTGCCAGCGCCACGGGCTGGAGTACAGATACGCAGTATTTT,CASATGWSTDTQYF
-,TRBJ1-3,TRBV5-1,-,TGCGCCAGCAGCTTAGCAGGACGAAACACCATATATTTT,CASSLAGRNTIYF
few,TRBJ2-7,TRBV30,-,TGTGCCTGGACCCACGGCCCGGGTTTCCACGAGCAGTACTTC,CAWTHGPGFHEQYF
few,TRBJ1-2,TRBV7-2,-,TGTGCCAGCACCACTGGAAATGCTAACTATGGCTACACCTTC,CASTTGNANYGYTF